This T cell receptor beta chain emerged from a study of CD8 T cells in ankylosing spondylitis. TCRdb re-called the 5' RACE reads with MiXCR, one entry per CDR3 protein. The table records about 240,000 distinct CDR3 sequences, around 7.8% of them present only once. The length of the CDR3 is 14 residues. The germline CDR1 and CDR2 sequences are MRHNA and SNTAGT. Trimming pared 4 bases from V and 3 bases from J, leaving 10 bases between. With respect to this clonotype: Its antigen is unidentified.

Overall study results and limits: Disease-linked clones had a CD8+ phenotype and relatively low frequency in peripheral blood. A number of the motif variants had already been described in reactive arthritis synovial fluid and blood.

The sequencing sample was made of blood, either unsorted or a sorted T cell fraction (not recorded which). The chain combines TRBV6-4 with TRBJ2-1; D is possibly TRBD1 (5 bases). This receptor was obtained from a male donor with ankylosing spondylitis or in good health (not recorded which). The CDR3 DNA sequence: TGTGCCAGCAGTGTCATGACAGACTACAATGAGCAGTTCTTC. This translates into CASSVMTDYNEQFF.